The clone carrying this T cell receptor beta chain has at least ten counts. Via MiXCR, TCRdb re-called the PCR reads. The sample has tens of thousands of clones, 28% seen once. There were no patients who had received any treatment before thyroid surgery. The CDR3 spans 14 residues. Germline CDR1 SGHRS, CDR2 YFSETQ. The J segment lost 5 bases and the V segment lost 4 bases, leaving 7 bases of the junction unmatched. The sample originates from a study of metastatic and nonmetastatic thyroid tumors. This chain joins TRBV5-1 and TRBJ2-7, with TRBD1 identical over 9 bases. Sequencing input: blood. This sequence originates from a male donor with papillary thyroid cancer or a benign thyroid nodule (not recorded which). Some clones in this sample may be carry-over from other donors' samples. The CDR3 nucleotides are TGCGCCAGCAGCCAGGGACAGGGTTGGGACGAGCAGTACTTC. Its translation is CASSQGQGWDEQYF.